The present T cell receptor beta chain was sequenced within a study of shared clonotypes between healthy human individuals. Whole-study findings and limits: Of the naive CD4 clonotypes, around 4.8% were shared across a handful of donors.

Concerning this clone itself: Its specificity is not known.

The CDR3 is 13 residues long. Looked up from germline, CDR1 is SGHRS and CDR2 is YFSETQ. Trimming removed 2 bases at V and 9 bases at J, with 12 bases between. It was roughly 200 ng DNA, 28,000 or so T cell genomes, that sorted-subset replicate PCRs used. The method was immunoSEQ multiplex PCR; TCRdb's version includes in-frame clones alone and lacks a portion of them. Here the sample spans 2 million to 2.5 million clones, roughly 92% being singletons. The CD4+ fraction was divided into a CD45RA+ naive subset and a CD45RA-negative memory subset. Source material: naive CD4+ T cells from PBMCs. Stated subset: CD45RA+ positively selected. The clonotype comes from a man aged 18 to 30 in good health. Some clones in this sample may be carry-over from other donors' samples. The rearrangement uses TRBV5-1 and TRBJ1-3, with D maybe TRBD1 (6 bases). The CDR3 sequence: CASSLPGESTIYF. The CDR3 DNA reads as TGCGCCAGCAGCTTACCAGGGGAAAGCACCATATATTTT.